This T cell receptor beta chain was recorded in a study of T cells in Graves' hyperthyroidism and ophthalmopathy. Orbital computed tomography, thyroid ultrasound, serum thyroxine and TRAb, and clinical symptoms together informed the diagnoses. CDR3 length equals 14 residues. V trimming: 0 bases; J trimming: 3 bases; junction bases outside the gene matches: 2. Germline assignment: CDR1 DFQATT and CDR2 SNEGSKA (reference sequence). This clonotype was counted a few times. Using RNA transcripts as the source, TCR beta CDR3 regions were amplified. The HTBI set primed first-round TCR CDR3 RT-PCR. Via MiXCR, TCRdb re-called the multiplex PCR reads, giving one row per CDR3 protein. The sample holds 490,000 or so distinct CDR3 sequences, about 20% seen once.

The sample comprised blood. The chain joins TRBV20-1 to TRBJ1-5, with TRBD1 matching over 7 bases. The TCR sequence derives from a woman in her 70s with Graves' ophthalmopathy. CDR3 bases: TGCAGTGCTAGAGATGGGACAGCCAATCAGCCCCAGCATTTT. Amino acid sequence: CSARDGTANQPQHF.